This T cell receptor beta chain was sequenced during a study of blood T cell repertoires in COVID-19. Using immunoSEQ multiplex PCR, the repertoire was profiled, and TCRdb retains in-frame clones only, with some absent. The repertoire includes 300,000 or so clones, 86% of them detected once, and about 1.6% sits in the top ten. This clone has only a few counts. Trimming removed 5 bases from V and 6 bases from J; junction bases left unmatched: 16. This CDR3 is built from 17 residues. Germline CDR1 and CDR2: WNHNN and SYGVQD (reference sequence). The receptor's source is a woman aged 50 to 60 with acute or convalescent COVID-19. The chain is built from TRBV10-1 and TRBJ2-7; 10 nucleotides agree with TRBD2. Sequenced sample: peripheral blood. The CDR3 DNA follows: TGCGCCAGCAGTCTAGCGGGAGAAGCTCCCAGCGCCCTCGAGCAGTACTTC. Translating it yields CASSLAGEAPSALEQYF.